This T cell receptor (beta chain) is from a study of blood T cell repertoires in COVID-19 (dated by TCRdb to 2020 to 2021). Background on the whole study: Samples from collaborators originated in the United States, Italy and Spain and spanned both the acute and convalescent phases of COVID-19. The material from the prospective study consisted of cDNA or gDNA derived from T cells, B-cell-depleted T cells, or PBMCs. Deeply sampled blood TCRbeta repertoires from subjects exposed to, actively infected with, or recovered from COVID-19 were included in the dataset. The repertoires were released in a freely available public database meant as a resource for research on the immune response to SARS-CoV-2. The samples were drawn from two sources: the first 160 participants of the ongoing ImmuneRACE study, and 1,254 subjects contributed by 6 global collaborators. Nearly every sample came with metadata listing a de-identified subject ID, COVID-19 status, age in years and sex. Where available, HLA class I and class II types were taken from metadata supplied by the sample provider and were not determined by assay-based typing. The investigation overall reported the following: Clinical and demographic metadata were provided uncurated, with the amount varying by source and participant.

The table lists this clone with a few counts. This receptor's antigen is unknown. Per-base qualities were not stored, and no clone one base away is much larger. Other DNA sequences within the sample encode an identical CDR3. One collaborating source in Seattle enrolled patients while the patients were actively infected and followed the patients over time throughout the course of disease. Whole blood was collected in K2EDTA tubes by collaborating institutions according to the institutions' own protocols. For TCRbeta analysis, collaborators shipped samples as frozen whole blood, isolated PBMCs, or DNA extracted from either of those sample types. TCRbeta CDR3 regions were amplified from genomic DNA by means of the immunoSEQ Assay, a bias-controlled multiplex PCR. Regarding the original processing steps: Nucleated cell counts per sample were estimated from amplification of reference gene primers within the assay. To quantify the absolute abundance of each unique TCRbeta CDR3 rearrangement, sequence reads were collapsed and filtered. Productive Simpson clonality was computed per sample as the square root of Simpson's diversity index over productive rearrangements. This is the immuneACCESS table as TCRdb keeps it, with only in-frame sequences that have V and J called. A part of the clones is gone; compared with another copy, unresolved V genes explain less than half, and the rest is unexplained. D and trimming were read from the DNA, whereas the V and J calls and clone size are those reported in that table. This sample comprises nearly 25,000 clones, roughly 74% of them detected only once. Approximately 7% of the sample is held by the ten biggest clonotypes.

Source material: peripheral blood. This clonotype was sampled from a middle-aged man with COVID-19, enrolled during active disease.

The CDR3 reads CASRPHITSGGAALTGELFF. Read as DNA, the sequence is TGTGCCAGTAGACCCCACATTACTAGCGGGGGGGCAGCGCTGACCGGGGAGCTGTTTTTT. The rearrangement joined TRBV19 to TRBJ2-2, and 13 junctional nucleotides match TRBD2. Per the germline V gene (reference sequence), LNHDA is the CDR1 and SQIVND is the CDR2. V lost 6 bases and J lost 5 bases, and the count of bases not matched to a germline gene is 18. Counted from cysteine to phenylalanine, this CDR3 has 20 amino acids. Only the CDR3 portion is preserved as DNA: 60 bases, with reading frame beginning at the first base.